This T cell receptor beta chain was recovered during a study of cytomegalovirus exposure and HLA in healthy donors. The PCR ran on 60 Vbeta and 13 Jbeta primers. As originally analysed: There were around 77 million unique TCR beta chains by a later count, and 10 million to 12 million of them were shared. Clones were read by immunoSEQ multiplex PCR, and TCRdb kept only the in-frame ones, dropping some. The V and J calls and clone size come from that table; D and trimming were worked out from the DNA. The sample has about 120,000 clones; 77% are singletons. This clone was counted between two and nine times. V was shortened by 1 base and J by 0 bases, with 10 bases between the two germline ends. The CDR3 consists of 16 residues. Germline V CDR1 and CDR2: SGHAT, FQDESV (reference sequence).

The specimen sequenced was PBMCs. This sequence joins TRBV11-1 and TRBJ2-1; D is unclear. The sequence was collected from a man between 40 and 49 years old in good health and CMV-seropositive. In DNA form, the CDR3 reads TGTGCCAGCAGCTTAGGCAGGTTAAGCTCCTACAATGAGCAGTTCTTC. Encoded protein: CASSLGRLSSYNEQFF.